Following are 4 T cell receptor beta chains from one sample sequenced in a study of blood T cell repertoires in COVID-19. Here immunoSEQ multiplex PCR was the method, and the copy in TCRdb shows in-frame clones only, minus some. The repertoire consists of under 450,000 clones, with approximately 88% occurring once and the leading ten covering about 12%. Sequenced sample: peripheral blood. All receptors derive from a woman in her 50s with COVID-19, enrolled during active disease.

The chain joins TRBV3-1 (or the pseudogene TRBV3-2) to TRBJ2-7; 7 bases are shared with TRBD2. V dropped 5 bases and J dropped 5; count of bases not matched to a gene: 9. The germline V gene has CDR1 LGHDT and CDR2 YNNKEL (reference sequence). The CDR3 is 14 residues long. The CDR3 nucleotides are TGTGCCAGCAGCTCCGGGGGGAACTGGGACGAGCAGTACTTC. Protein sequence: CASSSGGNWDEQYF.

The chain has TRBV19 and TRBJ2-5; maybe TRBD2 (6 bases). The CDR3 has 16 amino acids. Germline loops: CDR1 LNHDA, CDR2 SQIVND (reference sequence). V shed 4 bases and J shed 0 bases, with 15 bases lying between them. The CDR3 coding sequence is TGTGCCAGTAGTACGTACTACGGACTATACCAAGAGACCCAGTACTTC. Encoded protein: CASSTYYGLYQETQYF.

The chain employs TRBV30 and TRBJ2-3, with D possibly being TRBD2 (7 bases). This CDR3 has 16 residues. Trimming cost V 3 bases and J 3 bases, with 19 bases left between them. Germline CDR1 reads GTSNPN; CDR2 reads SVGIG (reference sequence). The CDR3 sequence is CAWRGGLGTRTDTQYF. In DNA, the CDR3 is TGTGCCTGGAGGGGGGGGCTTGGGACTCGGACAGATACGCAGTATTTT.

This chain connects TRBV3-1 (or the pseudogene TRBV3-2) to TRBJ1-1; D might be TRBD1 (6 bases). The CDR3 totals 15 residues. With 4 bases removed from V and 1 base from J, the gap between germline ends came to 13 bases. Germline CDR1 LGHDT, CDR2 YNNKEL (reference sequence). CDR3 sequence reads: CASSLYLDRNTEAFF. The CDR3 region has the DNA TGTGCCAGCAGCCTATACTTGGACAGGAACACTGAAGCTTTCTTT.